This T cell receptor beta chain derives from a study of blood T cell repertoires in COVID-19. Overall study context: The origin of the acute and convalescent COVID-19 samples was the United States, Italy and Spain. T cells, B-cell-depleted T cells, or PBMCs provided the cDNA or gDNA that served as material.

The V end was cut by 10 bases, the J end by 13 bases, with 20 bases between. The CDR3 is made up of 13 amino acids. Germline CDR1 is MNHNY and CDR2 is SVGAGI (reference sequence). In the original processing: Using reference gene primer amplification, nucleated cell counts were estimated. Libraries were prepared by immunoSEQ multiplex PCR; TCRdb keeps only in-frame clonotypes and omits some of them. The DNA gave D and trimming, while V, J and clone size come from that table. The table shows 100,000 to 150,000 clones, with more than 75% occurring only once. This clone was seen more than once but under ten times.

The source material was peripheral blood. V is TRBV6-6 and J is TRBJ1-6; possible D gene TRBD1, 5 bases. The receptor was derived from a human donor in a cohort sampled during active COVID-19. The DNA of the CDR3 is TGTGCCACGGACGGGGGTTCCTACCCCCCCCTCCACTTT. Protein product: CATDGGSYPPLHF.